These 20 T cell receptor beta chains were all obtained from the same sample, sequenced in a study of T cells in Graves' hyperthyroidism and ophthalmopathy (dated by TCRdb to the late 2010s). Library preparation used multiplex PCR. The reads were generated on an Illumina HiSeq 2000. The TCR beta CDR3 regions were amplified from RNA transcripts. The first round of RT-PCR for the TCR CDR3 was performed with the HTBI primer set and the Qiagen OneStep RT-PCR kit. TCRdb reran the public reads through fastp at Q25 and MiXCR, keeping productive beta chains. Identical CDR3 protein sequences are pooled into one entry, listed with their most common genes and DNA. For this sample there are about 530,000 distinct CDR3 sequences; approximately 17% appear just once. 17% of the sample comes from the top ten. The specimen was blood. All receptors come from a woman aged 18-29 years with Graves' ophthalmopathy.

This clonotype was recorded many times. DNA for the CDR3: TGTGCCAGCAGTTATTCGGGGACAGGGCGGGATGAGCAGTTCTTC. Translated: CASSYSGTGRDEQFF. The chain recombines TRBV6-9 with TRBJ2-1, with 9 bases lining up with TRBD1. Trimming removed 0 bases from V and 8 bases from J; junction bases left unmatched: 5. Germline lookup yields CDR1 MNHGY and CDR2 SVAAGI. This CDR3 has 15 amino acids.

This clonotype has ten or more counts. The chain's CDR3 is CAWSRDPSTDTQYF. The DNA for the CDR3 is TGTGCCTGGAGCCGAGACCCAAGCACAGATACGCAGTATTTT. The rearrangement links TRBV30 to TRBJ2-3; no reliable D call. V was pared by 3 bases and J by 0 bases, with 10 bases between. Germline loops: CDR1 GTSNPN, CDR2 SVGIG (reference sequence). The CDR3 consists of 14 residues.

The chain carries TRBV6-5 and TRBJ2-3; D perhaps matches TRBD1 (6 bases). The CDR3 spans 14 residues. Looked up from germline, CDR1 is MNHEY and CDR2 is SVGAGI. V was shortened by 5 bases and J by 3 bases, with 12 bases between the two germline ends. CDR3 nucleotides: TGTGCCAGCAGTCTACAGGGTTATACAGATACGCAGTATTTT. Translation: CASSLQGYTDTQYF.

This clonotype was counted many times. The V call is TRBV6-2 or TRBV6-3, the J call TRBJ1-2; D ambiguous. Germline CDR1 MNHEY, CDR2 SVGEGT. Deletions cut 2 bases from V and 10 bases from J, with 11 bases between. The CDR3 is made up of 12 amino acids. The CDR3 DNA reads TGTGCCAGCAGTTACCTCGCCTTGCACTACACCTTC. The encoded protein is CASSYLALHYTF.

The table lists this clonotype with a count of one. V usage is TRBV6-9 and J usage is TRBJ2-7; D is uncertain. CDR1 is MNHGY, CDR2 SVAAGI, per germline. The CDR3 is 13 residues long. Deletions cut 4 bases from V and 7 bases from J, with 14 bases between. DNA of the CDR3: TGTGCCAGCAGTTTACAAGAACATGAGGAGCAGTACTTC. Protein product: CASSLQEHEEQYF.

This clonotype was observed a handful of times. The genes are TRBV4-1 and TRBJ1-2; no definite D call. CDR3 length: 15 amino acids. V lost 0 bases and J lost 0, with 8 bases in between. Per the germline V gene, CDR1 is MGHRA and CDR2 is YSYEKL. The CDR3 sequence: CASSQEPHTNYGYTF. DNA of the CDR3: TGCGCCAGCAGCCAAGAACCCCATACTAACTATGGCTACACCTTC.

This clonotype has a count of ten or more. The chain links TRBV19 to TRBJ1-1; D call uncertain. CDR3 size: 15 residues. Germline V gives CDR1 LNHDA, CDR2 SQIVND (reference sequence). V shed 2 bases and J shed 4 bases, with 14 bases lying between them. The CDR3 DNA follows: TGTGCCAGTAGTATACAAGGAGACGGGAGCACTGAAGCTTTCTTT. Its protein product is CASSIQGDGSTEAFF.

This clonotype occurred many times. The chain couples TRBV5-1 to TRBJ2-1; D perhaps matches TRBD2 (6 bases). The V and J ends lost 7 bases and 11 bases respectively, with 13 bases between them. The CDR3 spans 11 residues. Germline V gene sequence: CDR1 SGHRS, CDR2 YFSETQ. CDR3 loop: CASLEEGKQFF. As DNA, the CDR3 is TGCGCCAGCCTTGAGGAGGGGAAGCAGTTCTTC. Filled out from reference TRBV5-1 and TRBJ2-1, the complete variable domain reads KAGVTQTPRYLIKTRGQQVTLSCSPISGHRSVSWYQQTPGQGLQFLFEYFSETQRNKGNFPGRFSGRQFSNSRSEMNVSTLELGDSALYLCASLEEGKQFFGPGTRLTVL.

This clonotype was picked up a small number of times. The V and J genes are TRBV6-1 and TRBJ1-6, with D possibly TRBD1 on 5 matching bases. The CDR3 consists of 13 residues. CDR1 MNHNS and CDR2 SASEGT come from the germline V gene. Trimming stripped 2 bases from V and 7 bases from J, with 6 bases between. CDR3 DNA sequence: TGTGCCAGCAGTGAAAAGGGGAATTCACCCCTCCACTTT. Translation gives CASSEKGNSPLHF.

V and J are TRBV7-2 and TRBJ2-7, with 9 bases identical to TRBD2. V trimming: 5 bases; J trimming: 3 bases; junction bases outside the gene matches: 11. The CDR3 extends over 16 amino acids. Per germline, CDR1 SGHTA and CDR2 FQGNSA. CDR3 sequence (DNA): TGTGCCAGCAGCGGAATAGCGGGGGCATTTCACTACGAGCAGTACTTC. The encoded protein is CASSGIAGAFHYEQYF.

V gene TRBV4-1 combines with J gene TRBJ1-5, with 7 bases identical to TRBD1. V lost 0 bases, J lost 7 bases, and 6 bases stayed unmatched. Per germline, CDR1 MGHRA and CDR2 YSYEKL. The CDR3 runs 15 residues. For the CDR3, the DNA is TGCGCCAGCAGCCAAGAGACAGGGATTGGCCAGCCCCAGCATTTT. It is translated as CASSQETGIGQPQHF.

The table lists this clonotype with a few counts. The rearrangement joins TRBV11-2 to TRBJ2-6; D is unresolved. Germline assignment: CDR1 SGHAT and CDR2 FQNNGV. The CDR3 contains 16 residues. The V gene lost 0 bases and the J gene lost 2 bases, with 8 bases spanning the gap. The CDR3 reads CASSLELAAGANVLTF. DNA for the CDR3: TGTGCCAGCAGCTTAGAATTGGCTGCTGGGGCCAACGTCCTGACTTTC. Variable domain in full (rest from reference TRBV11-2 and TRBJ2-6): EAGVAQSPRYKIIEKRQSVAFWCNPISGHATLYWYQQILGQGPKLLIQFQNNGVVDDSQLPKDRFSAERLKGVDSTLKIQPAKLEDSAVYLCASSLELAAGANVLTFGAGSRLTVL.

This clonotype was recorded many times. CDR3 protein: CASSLGLISSDTQYF. The CDR3 bases are TGCGCCAGCAGCTTAGGACTAATCTCCTCAGATACGCAGTATTTT. The chain couples TRBV5-1 to TRBJ2-3; a weak D match, TRBD2 (6 bases). The CDR3 has 15 residues. The V gene lost 2 bases and the J gene lost 4 bases, with 14 bases spanning the gap. CDR1 is SGHRS, CDR2 YFSETQ, per germline.

This clonotype was detected ten times or more. V gene TRBV27 combines with J gene TRBJ2-7; D is ambiguous. Germline V gene lookup returns CDR1 MNHEY and CDR2 SMNVEV (reference sequence). Trimming took off 0 bases at V and 2 bases at J, with 11 bases between the two ends. This CDR3 has 15 residues. The DNA for the CDR3 is TGTGCCAGCAGTTTATCCCGCGGCAAGACCTACGAGCAGTACTTC. This translates into CASSLSRGKTYEQYF.

At least ten counts were recorded for this clonotype. This rearrangement joins TRBV30 to TRBJ1-1; D remains unclear. Trimming shortened V by 2 bases and J by 1 base, and 8 bases separated the two germline ends. From germline, CDR1 is GTSNPN and CDR2 SVGIG (reference sequence). The CDR3 loop spans 13 amino acids. The CDR3 here is CAWSPGGNTEAFF. CDR3 in DNA: TGTGCCTGGAGTCCTGGAGGGAACACTGAAGCTTTCTTT.

This clonotype has only a few counts. The chain joins TRBV30 to TRBJ2-2, with D maybe TRBD2 (6 bases). From germline, CDR1 is GTSNPN and CDR2 SVGIG (reference sequence). This CDR3 has 14 amino acids. Trimming took 8 bases from V and 3 from J, leaving 16 bases between them. CDR3 amino acids: CARSGGIDTGELFF. The CDR3 DNA follows: TGTGCCCGTTCCGGCGGGATAGACACCGGGGAGCTGTTTTTT.

This clonotype was found a few times. The chain recombines TRBV4-2 with TRBJ2-1, with D tentatively TRBD2 (5 bases). Germline CDR1 reads LGHNA; CDR2 reads YNFKEQ. CDR3 length equals 15 residues. V was pared by 3 bases and J by 0 bases, with 9 bases between. This CDR3 reads CASSHSGTSYNEQFF. CDR3 coding DNA: TGTGCCAGCAGCCACAGCGGTACCTCCTACAATGAGCAGTTCTTC.

This clonotype was observed a handful of times. The V call is TRBV20-1, the J call TRBJ2-1, with TRBD2 matching 11 bases. Germline CDR1 reads DFQATT; CDR2 reads SNEGSKA (reference sequence). CDR3 length equals 15 residues. J lost 6 bases, V lost 6 bases, and 10 bases had no gene match. CDR3 sequence reads: CSAQTSGGNTNEQFF. CDR3 bases: TGCAGTGCCCAAACTAGCGGGGGAAACACCAATGAGCAGTTCTTC.

This clonotype showed up just a few times. This CDR3 is CASSPASLGEQYF. The CDR3 DNA follows: TGTGCCAGCAGCCCAGCCAGCTTGGGGGAGCAGTACTTC. The chain is built from TRBV9 and TRBJ2-7; D uncertain. This CDR3 is 13 amino acids long. Germline V gene data show CDR1 as SGDLS and CDR2 as YYNGEE. With 4 bases removed from V and 7 bases from J, the gap between germline ends came to 15 bases.

The table lists this clonotype with many counts. The chain carries TRBV9 and TRBJ2-1; 7 positions match TRBD2. Germline CDR1 is SGDLS and CDR2 is YYNGEE. This CDR3 spans 15 amino acids. Losses at the gene ends were 0 bases for V and 8 bases for J; bases not matched to a gene: 8. CDR3 region: CASSVDAGVGDEQFF. The CDR3 DNA reads TGTGCCAGCAGCGTAGACGCGGGAGTCGGTGATGAGCAGTTCTTC.